These 25 T cell receptor beta chains were all obtained from the same sample, sequenced in a study of cytomegalovirus exposure and HLA in healthy donors. It was with 60 Vbeta and 13 Jbeta primers that the PCR ran. Produced via immunoSEQ multiplex PCR; TCRdb's table is partial and in-frame only. Of roughly 97,000 clones in the sample, less than 85% were seen once. The sequencing input was PBMCs. The origin of the receptors is a woman in her late teens or twenties in good health and CMV-seropositive.

This clone was found many times. This chain uses TRBV5-8 with TRBJ2-1, with D maybe TRBD2 (6 bases). Germline V gene lookup returns CDR1 SGHTS and CDR2 YDEGEE. There are 16 residues in the CDR3. Trimming took off 5 bases at V and 2 bases at J, with 17 bases between the two ends. The CDR3 protein is CASRHTGTVTYNEQFF. As DNA, the CDR3 is TGTGCCAGCAGACATACCGGGACTGTCACCTACAATGAGCAGTTCTTC.

J is TRBJ1-2 and V is TRBV15; tentative D call: TRBD1 (5 bases). The CDR3 spans 14 residues. Trimming removed 0 bases at V and 4 bases at J, with 9 bases between. The germline V gene encodes CDR1 LNHNV and CDR2 YYDKDF (reference sequence). CDR3 sequence reads: CATSRDRGSYGYTF. CDR3 in DNA: TGTGCCACCAGCAGAGATCGGGGGTCCTATGGCTACACCTTC.

This chain connects TRBV12-5 to TRBJ2-7; 8 nucleotides line up with TRBD1. The CDR3 has 13 amino acids. The germline V gene has CDR1 LGHNT and CDR2 FRNRAP. The chain's CDR3 is CASAGQAYYEQYF. As DNA, the CDR3 is TGTGCCTCTGCGGGACAGGCCTACTACGAGCAGTACTTC. The variable domain in full, completed from reference TRBV12-5 and TRBJ2-7, reads DARVTQTPRHKVTEMGQEVTMRCQPILGHNTVFWYRQTMMQGLELLAYFRNRAPLDDSGMPKDRFSAEMPDATLATLKIQPSEPRDSAVYFCASAGQAYYEQYFGPGTRLTVT.

The J gene is TRBJ2-7, the V gene TRBV2; maybe TRBD2 (7 bases). This CDR3 comprises 14 residues. Germline values: CDR1 SNHLY, CDR2 FYNNEI. V lost 5 bases and J 2 bases, leaving 13 bases between the germline ends. The CDR3 region has the DNA TGTGCCAGCAGTTTGGGGGGGCAGACCTACGAGCAGTACTTC. Translated: CASSLGGQTYEQYF.

The V gene is TRBV7-9, the J gene TRBJ2-7, with a possible D match to TRBD1 (6 bases). Germline loops: CDR1 SEHNR, CDR2 FQNEAQ (reference sequence). The CDR3 spans 12 residues. Between the trimmed V and J ends, which lost 5 bases and 5 bases, there was a span of 10 bases. The CDR3 is CASSPGQNEQYF. DNA for the CDR3: TGTGCCAGCAGCCCCGGACAGAACGAGCAGTACTTC. Together with reference TRBV7-9 and TRBJ2-7, the CDR3 gives the full variable domain: DTGVSQNPRHKITKRGQNVTFRCDPISEHNRLYWYRQTLGQGPEFLTYFQNEAQLEKSRLLSDRFSAERPKGSFSTLEIQRTEQGDSAMYLCASSPGQNEQYFGPGTRLTVT.

The chain is built from TRBV9 and TRBJ2-2; TRBD1 agrees at 11 bases. CDR3 size: 14 residues. Unmatched junction bases numbered 2, after V lost 4 bases and J lost 6 bases. The germline gives CDR1 SGDLS, CDR2 YYNGEE. DNA for the CDR3: TGTGCCAGCAGCCGGACAGGGGGCTCCGGGGAGCTGTTTTTT. This codes for CASSRTGGSGELFF.

The chain uses TRBV28 and TRBJ2-6; 10 bases are shared with TRBD1. V gave up 3 bases and J gave up 5 bases; unmatched junction bases: 7. This CDR3 comprises 17 residues. Germline assignment: CDR1 MDHEN and CDR2 SYDVKM. The CDR3 loop reads CASSFRQGALRANVLTF. CDR3 nucleotides: TGTGCCAGCAGTTTCCGACAGGGGGCTTTACGGGCCAACGTCCTGACTTTC.

The V gene is TRBV9, the J gene TRBJ1-2; the match to TRBD1 covers 7 bases. The trim removed 4 bases at V and 4 bases at J, leaving 1 base unmatched. The CDR3 spans 12 residues. Germline CDR1 and CDR2: SGDLS and YYNGEE. Written as DNA, the CDR3 is TGTGCCAGCAGCCGGGACAGCTATGGCTACACCTTC. This encodes CASSRDSYGYTF.

The V call is TRBV27, the J call TRBJ1-2; D gene ambiguous. The germline V and J ends were trimmed by 5 bases and 8 bases, with 15 bases remaining between them. This CDR3 has 13 amino acids. Germline CDR1 reads MNHEY; CDR2 reads SMNVEV (reference sequence). The CDR3 DNA follows: TGTGCCAGCAGTCCCAACACCCCGTGGGGCTACACCTTC. Amino acid sequence: CASSPNTPWGYTF.

The chain links TRBV7-2 to TRBJ1-1; D unclear. V lost 4 bases and J lost 0, with 6 bases in between. Germline V lookup: CDR1 SGHTA, CDR2 FQGNSA. This CDR3 has 13 amino acids. The CDR3 coding sequence is TGTGCCAGCAGCTATCGCGTGAACACTGAAGCTTTCTTT. It translates to CASSYRVNTEAFF.

V is TRBV5-6 and J is TRBJ2-3, with D perhaps TRBD1 (6 bases). This CDR3 comprises 17 residues. The V and J ends lost 0 bases and 0 bases respectively, with 14 bases between them. Per the germline V gene, CDR1 is SGHDT and CDR2 is YYEEEE. This CDR3 is CASSLDLRGTSTDTQYF. In DNA, the CDR3 is TGTGCCAGCAGCTTGGACCTCAGGGGTACTAGCACAGATACGCAGTATTTT.

The gene calls are TRBV4-1 and TRBJ1-5, with 10 bases aligning to TRBD1. The ends lost 3 bases at V and 6 bases at J; junction bases unmatched: 11. Germline assignment: CDR1 MGHRA and CDR2 YSYEKL. The CDR3 totals 17 residues. CDR3 amino acids: CASSHRSGGQGSQPQHF. CDR3 in DNA: TGCGCCAGCAGCCACCGCTCTGGGGGACAGGGGTCTCAGCCCCAGCATTTT.

V usage is TRBV12-5 and J usage is TRBJ2-3; TRBD2 aligns across 12 bases. Germline-derived CDR1 and CDR2 are LGHNT and FRNRAP. Losses at the gene ends were 4 bases for V and 4 bases for J; bases not matched to a gene: 12. The CDR3 has 18 amino acids. As DNA, the CDR3 is TGTGCTAGTGGTTCGTCTTGGGCTAGCGGGAGGGCCCCAGATACGCAGTATTTT. It specifies CASGSSWASGRAPDTQYF.

V usage is TRBV11-3 and J usage is TRBJ2-7; TRBD1 is a possible D gene (5 bases). The CDR3 extends over 13 amino acids. V gave up 1 base and J gave up 6 bases, with 10 bases separating them. Germline V CDR1 and CDR2: SGHNT, YENEEA. CDR3 bases: TGTGCCAGCAGCTTAGGTCAGGGCGGCGAGCAGTACTTC. Amino acids: CASSLGQGGEQYF.

This sequence joins TRBV7-9 and TRBJ2-6, with 7 bases aligning to TRBD2. Germline lookup yields CDR1 SEHNR and CDR2 FQNEAQ (reference sequence). Trimming took 7 bases from V and 3 from J; bases not matched to a gene: 6. The CDR3 length is 15 residues. Written as DNA, the CDR3 is TGTGCCAGCACCCCATGGGAGGGTGGGGCCAACGTCCTGACTTTC. Translation gives CASTPWEGGANVLTF.

The CDR3 sequence: CASSGTGYNEQFF. Written as DNA, the CDR3 is TGTGCCAGCAGTGGGACAGGGTACAATGAGCAGTTCTTC. The V call is TRBV25-1, the J call TRBJ2-1, with 8 bases that match TRBD1. J was trimmed by 4 bases and V by 4 bases; bases with no gene match: 0. CDR3 length equals 13 residues. Germline-derived CDR1 and CDR2 are MGHDK and SYGVNS.

The table lists this clone with a few counts. The gene calls are TRBV6-6 and TRBJ2-1, with 8 bases fitting TRBD1. The germline V gene encodes CDR1 MNHNY and CDR2 SVGAGI (reference sequence). The CDR3 has 15 amino acids. The V segment lost 6 bases and the J segment 0 bases; nucleotides outside the gene matches: 4. This CDR3 is CASSDTGGSYNEQFF. CDR3 nucleotides: TGTGCCAGCAGCGATACAGGGGGCTCCTACAATGAGCAGTTCTTC.

This chain's CDR3 is CASSMQGDGISGGYTF. The CDR3 DNA reads as TGTGCCAGTAGTATGCAGGGGGATGGGATTTCTGGTGGCTACACCTTC. The genes are TRBV19 and TRBJ1-2, with 7 bases fitting TRBD1. V lost 3 bases and J lost 7; bases outside the gene matches: 14. CDR1 and CDR2 from the germline V gene are LNHDA and SQIVND (reference sequence). The CDR3 covers 16 residues.

This sequence joins TRBV4-2 and TRBJ2-7, with D perhaps matching TRBD2 (6 bases). CDR1 LGHNA and CDR2 YNFKEQ come from the germline V gene. This CDR3 has 16 amino acids. V was pared by 0 bases and J by 0 bases, with 12 bases between. The CDR3 protein is CASSQDLASVSYEQYF. CDR3 nucleotide sequence: TGTGCCAGCAGCCAAGATCTGGCTAGCGTCTCCTACGAGCAGTACTTC.

This chain joins TRBV6-5 and TRBJ2-7; 7 bases fit TRBD1. V was pared by 5 bases and J by 2 bases, with 6 bases of the junction left unmatched. The CDR3 has 14 residues. CDR1 is MNHEY, CDR2 SVGAGI, per germline. The CDR3 loop reads CASSEPGQTYEQYF. Written as DNA, the CDR3 is TGTGCCAGCAGTGAACCGGGACAGACCTACGAGCAGTACTTC.

The chain uses TRBV7-8 and TRBJ2-7; TRBD2 matches at 8 bases. The CDR3 length is 14 residues. Germline V gene sequence: CDR1 SGHVS, CDR2 FQNEAQ. The J segment lost 3 bases and the V segment lost 2 bases, leaving 3 bases of the junction unmatched. Written as DNA, the CDR3 is TGTGCCAGCAGCTTACGGGAGGGCCTCTACGAGCAGTACTTC. It translates to CASSLREGLYEQYF.

The J gene is TRBJ2-7, the V gene TRBV4-1; TRBD1 matches 10 bases. This CDR3 has 19 residues. In germline, CDR1 is MGHRA, CDR2 YSYEKL. The ends lost 4 bases at V and 5 bases at J; junction bases unmatched: 20. CDR3 coding DNA: TGCGCCAGCAGCCGAAATCTGCAAGAGCTTGGGACAGGGGTCCACGAGCAGTACTTC. Its protein product is CASSRNLQELGTGVHEQYF.

This clone came up once. The rearrangement joins TRBV20-1 to TRBJ1-2; D unclear. V shed 6 bases and J shed 4 bases, with 9 bases lying between them. The germline V gene has CDR1 DFQATT and CDR2 SNEGSKA (reference sequence). This CDR3 contains 11 residues. CDR3 DNA sequence: TGCAGTGCCGGGGTGGGCTATGGCTACACCTTC. This gives the protein CSAGVGYGYTF.

The chain couples TRBV15 to TRBJ2-1, with 7 bases matching TRBD2. Trimming removed 4 bases from V and 6 bases from J; junction bases left unmatched: 12. CDR1 is LNHNV and CDR2 is YYDKDF in the germline V gene (reference sequence). This CDR3 has 16 amino acids. CDR3: CATSTLLADPFNEQFF. DNA of the CDR3: TGTGCCACCAGCACGTTGCTAGCGGACCCTTTCAATGAGCAGTTCTTC.

The V call is TRBV7-9, the J call TRBJ1-4; 8 bases fit TRBD1. J lost 7 bases, V lost 5 bases, and 18 bases had no gene match. The CDR3 spans 18 residues. Germline CDR1 reads SEHNR; CDR2 reads FQNEAQ (reference sequence). CDR3 DNA: TGTGCCAGCAGCCTTACGGAACGCCCGGACAGGGTGCTTGAAAAACTGTTTTTT. Translated, it gives CASSLTERPDRVLEKLFF.